The rows below give T cell receptor beta chains drawn from one sample of a study of blood T cell repertoires in COVID-19. Repertoires were generated with immunoSEQ multiplex PCR, while TCRdb's copy carries only in-frame clones and drops some. The data contain roughly 220,000 clones, approximately 80% of them seen just once; the ten biggest clones take up around 4.5%. Sequenced material: PBMCs or T cells enriched from blood (not recorded which). Receptors were obtained from a young man with acute COVID-19. The CDR3 runs from the conserved cysteine through the conserved F or W. A D gene is named only where the DNA matches it firmly. A clone size is listed for some rows: how often the clone was seen (once, few, many), or a class if it is expanded.

D gene: -; V gene: TRBV27; clone size: -; J gene: TRBJ2-6; CDR3 protein: CASSSYSGANVLTF; CDR3 DNA: TGTGCCAGCAGTTCCTACTCTGGGGCCAACGTCCTGACTTTC
D gene: TRBD2; V gene: TRBV27; clone size: -; J gene: TRBJ2-5; CDR3 protein: CASRASGGTPETQYF; CDR3 DNA: TGTGCCAGCAGAGCTAGCGGGGGGACTCCAGAGACCCAGTACTTC
D gene: -; V gene: TRBV2; clone size: -; J gene: TRBJ2-1; CDR3 protein: CASSGRGEQFF; CDR3 DNA: TGTGCCAGCAGTGGCAGGGGTGAGCAGTTCTTC
D gene: TRBD1; V gene: TRBV5-5; clone size: -; J gene: TRBJ1-3; CDR3 protein: CASSLVFRDRVLSGNTIYF; CDR3 DNA: TGTGCCAGCAGCTTGGTTTTCCGGGACAGGGTTCTCTCTGGAAACACCATATATTTT
D gene: TRBD2; V gene: TRBV7-9; clone size: -; J gene: TRBJ2-7; CDR3 protein: CASSSTSGGAFYEQYF; CDR3 DNA: TGTGCCAGCAGCTCCACTAGCGGAGGGGCTTTCTACGAGCAGTACTTC
D gene: -; V gene: TRBV12-3/TRBV12-4; clone size: -; J gene: TRBJ2-7; CDR3 protein: CASSPGINEQYF; CDR3 DNA: TGTGCCAGCAGTCCGGGAATCAACGAGCAGTACTTC
D gene: -; V gene: TRBV5-6; clone size: -; J gene: TRBJ2-5; CDR3 protein: CASSLRLGVLQETQYF; CDR3 DNA: TGTGCCAGCAGCTTGCGTCTAGGGGTACTCCAAGAGACCCAGTACTTC
D gene: TRBD1; V gene: TRBV5-1; clone size: few; J gene: TRBJ2-2; CDR3 protein: CASTLQTGATGELFF; CDR3 DNA: TGCGCCAGCACCTTACAAACAGGGGCCACCGGGGAGCTGTTTTTT
D gene: -; V gene: TRBV5-1; clone size: once; J gene: TRBJ1-4; CDR3 protein: CASSPRAERSGTNEKLFF; CDR3 DNA: TGCGCCAGCAGCCCTCGTGCGGAACGGTCGGGAACTAATGAAAAACTGTTTTTT
D gene: -; V gene: TRBV6-4; clone size: few; J gene: TRBJ2-6; CDR3 protein: CASSDSTDGANVLTF; CDR3 DNA: TGTGCCAGCAGTGACTCTACAGATGGGGCCAACGTCCTGACTTTC
D gene: TRBD2; V gene: TRBV28; clone size: -; J gene: TRBJ2-1; CDR3 protein: CASSSMGLAGPTNEQFF; CDR3 DNA: TGTGCCAGCAGTTCGATGGGACTAGCGGGACCTACCAATGAGCAGTTCTTC
D gene: TRBD2; V gene: TRBV4-1; clone size: -; J gene: TRBJ2-1; CDR3 protein: CASSQVPSGALNEQFF; CDR3 DNA: TGCGCCAGCAGCCAAGTCCCTAGCGGGGCACTCAATGAGCAGTTCTTC
D gene: TRBD1; V gene: TRBV11-1; clone size: few; J gene: TRBJ1-6; CDR3 protein: CASSSGTGESPLHF; CDR3 DNA: TGTGCCAGCAGCTCCGGGACAGGGGAATCACCCCTCCACTTT
D gene: TRBD1; V gene: TRBV9; clone size: few; J gene: TRBJ1-1; CDR3 protein: CASTVGQINTEAFF; CDR3 DNA: TGTGCCAGCACTGTGGGACAGATTAACACTGAAGCTTTCTTT
D gene: -; V gene: TRBV14; clone size: -; J gene: TRBJ2-6; CDR3 protein: CASSQDSSGSGANVLTF; CDR3 DNA: TGTGCCAGCAGCCAGGACAGCTCGGGGTCTGGGGCCAACGTCCTGACTTTC
D gene: TRBD1; V gene: TRBV5-1; clone size: many; J gene: TRBJ1-4; CDR3 protein: CASSGGTATNEKLFF; CDR3 DNA: TGCGCCAGCAGCGGGGGGACAGCAACTAATGAAAAACTGTTTTTT
D gene: -; V gene: TRBV4-1; clone size: -; J gene: TRBJ1-1; CDR3 protein: CASSQGELNTEAFF; CDR3 DNA: TGCGCCAGCAGCCAAGGAGAACTGAACACTGAAGCTTTCTTT
D gene: TRBD2; V gene: TRBV3-1/TRBV3-2; clone size: once; J gene: TRBJ2-5; CDR3 protein: CASSPTSGVLETQYF; CDR3 DNA: TGTGCCAGCAGCCCGACTAGCGGGGTATTAGAGACCCAGTACTTC
D gene: -; V gene: TRBV25-1; clone size: -; J gene: TRBJ2-1; CDR3 protein: CASSESGKQGQDEQFF; CDR3 DNA: TGTGCCAGCAGTGAATCGGGTAAGCAGGGCCAGGATGAGCAGTTCTTC
D gene: -; V gene: TRBV5-1; clone size: -; J gene: TRBJ2-7; CDR3 protein: CASSLEAGLSEQYF; CDR3 DNA: TGCGCCAGCAGCCTAGAGGCAGGGTTGTCCGAGCAGTACTTC
D gene: -; V gene: TRBV11-1; clone size: -; J gene: TRBJ2-7; CDR3 protein: CASSFRLLPYEQYF; CDR3 DNA: TGTGCCAGCAGCTTCCGACTCTTACCCTACGAGCAGTACTTC
D gene: -; V gene: TRBV11-2; clone size: -; J gene: TRBJ1-1; CDR3 protein: CASSLRAGKGEAFF; CDR3 DNA: TGTGCCAGCAGCTTACGTGCGGGTAAAGGTGAAGCTTTCTTT
D gene: TRBD2; V gene: TRBV7-3; clone size: -; J gene: TRBJ2-1; CDR3 protein: CASSSLGLAGANEQFF; CDR3 DNA: TGTGCCAGCAGCTCACTCGGACTAGCGGGGGCCAATGAGCAGTTCTTC
D gene: -; V gene: TRBV6-5; clone size: -; J gene: TRBJ1-1; CDR3 protein: CASSRNTEAFF; CDR3 DNA: TGTGCCAGCAGCAGGAACACTGAAGCTTTCTTT
D gene: -; V gene: TRBV24-1; clone size: -; J gene: TRBJ2-2; CDR3 protein: CATSDLSRGDAGELFF; CDR3 DNA: TGTGCCACCAGTGATCTCAGCAGGGGAGACGCCGGGGAGCTGTTTTTT
D gene: -; V gene: TRBV2; clone size: -; J gene: TRBJ1-2; CDR3 protein: CASEGNALAGYTF; CDR3 DNA: TGTGCCAGCGAAGGGAACGCCCTAGCAGGATACACCTTC
D gene: TRBD1; V gene: TRBV2; clone size: -; J gene: TRBJ1-2; CDR3 protein: CASSRSRTGDQGNGYTF; CDR3 DNA: TGTGCCAGCAGTCGCTCGAGGACAGGGGACCAAGGCAATGGCTACACCTTC
D gene: -; V gene: TRBV5-5; clone size: -; J gene: TRBJ2-7; CDR3 protein: CASSLGGDSLGQYF; CDR3 DNA: TGTGCCAGCAGCTTGGGTGGTGACTCCCTCGGGCAGTACTTC
D gene: -; V gene: TRBV7-3; clone size: -; J gene: TRBJ2-6; CDR3 protein: CASSPGPGANVLTF; CDR3 DNA: TGTGCCAGCAGCCCAGGGCCTGGGGCCAACGTCCTGACTTTC
D gene: -; V gene: TRBV5-5; clone size: few; J gene: TRBJ1-1; CDR3 protein: CASSLGARNTEAFF; CDR3 DNA: TGTGCCAGCAGCTTGGGAGCCCGTAACACTGAAGCTTTCTTT
D gene: -; V gene: TRBV28; clone size: -; J gene: TRBJ1-1; CDR3 protein: CASSPNMNTEAFF; CDR3 DNA: TGTGCCAGCAGTCCTAATATGAACACTGAAGCTTTCTTT
D gene: -; V gene: TRBV5-5; clone size: -; J gene: TRBJ2-3; CDR3 protein: CATRDWINTDTQYF; CDR3 DNA: TGTGCCACCCGGGACTGGATCAACACAGATACGCAGTATTTT
D gene: TRBD1; V gene: TRBV19; clone size: -; J gene: TRBJ2-1; CDR3 protein: CASSEGDREYNEQFF; CDR3 DNA: TGTGCCAGTAGTGAGGGAGACAGGGAGTACAATGAGCAGTTCTTC
D gene: -; V gene: TRBV21-1; clone size: -; J gene: TRBJ1-5; CDR3 protein: CASSKGGQLNSNQPQHF; CDR3 DNA: TGTGCCAGCAGCAAAGGTGGGCAGCTGAATAGCAATCAGCCCCAGCATTTT
D gene: TRBD1; V gene: TRBV5-6; clone size: few; J gene: TRBJ1-2; CDR3 protein: CASSLLDRANGYTF; CDR3 DNA: TGTGCCAGCAGCTTGCTGGACAGGGCCAATGGCTACACCTTC
D gene: TRBD1; V gene: TRBV18; clone size: -; J gene: TRBJ1-2; CDR3 protein: CASSPGQGGDGYTF; CDR3 DNA: TGTGCCAGCTCACCGGGACAGGGAGGGGATGGCTACACCTTC
D gene: -; V gene: TRBV15; clone size: -; J gene: TRBJ1-2; CDR3 protein: CATSRDSGHHYGYTF; CDR3 DNA: TGTGCCACCAGCAGAGATTCGGGACACCACTATGGCTACACCTTC
D gene: TRBD2; V gene: TRBV19; clone size: -; J gene: TRBJ2-7; CDR3 protein: CASSKSGGGYEQYF; CDR3 DNA: TGTGCCAGTAGTAAAAGCGGGGGGGGCTACGAGCAGTACTTC
D gene: -; V gene: TRBV5-1; clone size: -; J gene: TRBJ2-1; CDR3 protein: CASSPQYGGTYNEQFF; CDR3 DNA: TGCGCCAGCAGCCCGCAGTATGGGGGGACCTACAATGAGCAGTTCTTC
D gene: TRBD1; V gene: TRBV18; clone size: -; J gene: TRBJ2-3; CDR3 protein: CASSLNRGNTDTQYF; CDR3 DNA: TGTGCCAGCTCACTAAACAGGGGAAACACAGATACGCAGTATTTT
D gene: -; V gene: TRBV9; clone size: -; J gene: TRBJ2-3; CDR3 protein: CASSVGGTGRADTQYF; CDR3 DNA: TGTGCCAGCAGCGTAGGAGGAACGGGGAGAGCAGATACGCAGTATTTT
D gene: -; V gene: TRBV29-1; clone size: -; J gene: TRBJ1-1; CDR3 protein: CSVLSVAAFF; CDR3 DNA: TGCAGCGTCCTCAGTGTGGCAGCTTTCTTT
D gene: -; V gene: TRBV29-1; clone size: -; J gene: TRBJ1-1; CDR3 protein: CRQLQVIPSMNTEAFF; CDR3 DNA: TGCAGGCAATTACAGGTTATTCCCTCAATGAACACTGAAGCTTTCTTT
D gene: -; V gene: TRBV5-1; clone size: once; J gene: TRBJ1-2; CDR3 protein: CATLNREPHPGYTF; CDR3 DNA: TGCGCCACCCTAAACCGGGAGCCCCACCCGGGCTACACCTTC
D gene: -; V gene: TRBV30; clone size: -; J gene: TRBJ1-1; CDR3 protein: CASTIFGTEAFF; CDR3 DNA: TGTGCCTCAACAATTTTTGGTACTGAAGCTTTCTTT
D gene: TRBD1; V gene: TRBV6-5; clone size: once; J gene: TRBJ1-2; CDR3 protein: CASSPSGQIYGYTF; CDR3 DNA: TGTGCCAGCAGTCCTTCGGGACAGATTTATGGCTACACCTTC
D gene: TRBD1; V gene: TRBV3-1/TRBV3-2; clone size: -; J gene: TRBJ1-2; CDR3 protein: CASSTGQGGGYTF; CDR3 DNA: TGTGCCAGCAGCACGGGACAGGGAGGCGGCTACACCTTC
D gene: TRBD1; V gene: TRBV19; clone size: once; J gene: TRBJ2-2; CDR3 protein: CASRKGQLGTGELFF; CDR3 DNA: TGTGCCAGTAGAAAGGGACAGCTAGGGACCGGGGAGCTGTTTTTT
D gene: -; V gene: TRBV18; clone size: -; J gene: TRBJ1-1; CDR3 protein: CASSPHPGEGTEAFF; CDR3 DNA: TGTGCCAGCTCACCCCACCCGGGGGAGGGCACTGAAGCTTTCTTT